A selection of T cell receptor beta chains follows, all from one sample in a study of cytomegalovirus exposure and HLA in healthy donors. The assay was immunoSEQ multiplex PCR, and TCRdb's table has in-frame clones only and misses some. The table has tens of thousands of clones, roughly 85% seen once. Source material: PBMCs. The receptors shown here come from a woman between 18 and 29 years old in good health and CMV-seronegative. Each CDR3 is given with its conserved first and last residue. Fields, in order: V gene, clone size, J gene, D gene, CDR3 DNA, CDR3 protein. The D gene is left open where the match is weak. Not every row has a clone size; where given, it reads once, few, many or a size class.

V gene: TRBV19; clone size: .; J gene: TRBJ1-4; D gene: .; CDR3 DNA: TGTGCCAGTAGTAGGTTCCCCCTGGCGGCAACTAATGAAAAACTGTTTTTT; CDR3 protein: CASSRFPLAATNEKLFF
V gene: TRBV6-1; clone size: .; J gene: TRBJ1-1; D gene: .; CDR3 DNA: TGTGCCAGCAGTGAACTTCCTTCAGAGGCTGAAGCTTTCTTT; CDR3 protein: CASSELPSEAEAFF
V gene: TRBV5-4; clone size: .; J gene: TRBJ2-1; D gene: TRBD1; CDR3 DNA: TGTGCCAGCAGCTTGATGACAGGGGCCTACAATGAGCAGTTCTTC; CDR3 protein: CASSLMTGAYNEQFF
V gene: TRBV5-8; clone size: few; J gene: TRBJ1-1; D gene: TRBD1; CDR3 DNA: TGTGCCAGCAGCTTCGAGACAGGGGTGATTAGCACTGAAGCTTTCTTT; CDR3 protein: CASSFETGVISTEAFF
V gene: TRBV29-1; clone size: .; J gene: TRBJ1-2; D gene: .; CDR3 DNA: TGCAGCGCTGGGAAGGAGGGGTATGGCTACACCTTC; CDR3 protein: CSAGKEGYGYTF
V gene: TRBV28; clone size: .; J gene: TRBJ2-3; D gene: .; CDR3 DNA: TGTGCCAGCAGTTTGATCGCGACTACATCCCCGTATTTT; CDR3 protein: CASSLIATTSPYF
V gene: TRBV27; clone size: .; J gene: TRBJ2-1; D gene: .; CDR3 DNA: TGTGCCAGTAGTCGTGGGGGGACAGTCAACAATGAGCAGTTCTTC; CDR3 protein: CASSRGGTVNNEQFF
V gene: TRBV5-1; clone size: .; J gene: TRBJ2-3; D gene: .; CDR3 DNA: TGCGCCAGCAGCTTGGCGGGGGACTCATACACAGATACGCAGTATTTT; CDR3 protein: CASSLAGDSYTDTQYF
V gene: TRBV27; clone size: .; J gene: TRBJ2-1; D gene: .; CDR3 DNA: TGTGCCAGCAGTTTAGGGACTGTCTACAATGAGCAGTTCTTC; CDR3 protein: CASSLGTVYNEQFF
V gene: TRBV21-1; clone size: few; J gene: TRBJ2-1; D gene: .; CDR3 DNA: TGTGCCAGCAGCTCGCAAGCGGGAGGGCCCAATGAGCAGTTCTTC; CDR3 protein: CASSSQAGGPNEQFF
V gene: TRBV30; clone size: .; J gene: TRBJ2-1; D gene: TRBD2; CDR3 DNA: TGTGCCTGGAACCTAGCGGTCTACAATGAGCAGTTCTTC; CDR3 protein: CAWNLAVYNEQFF
V gene: TRBV19; clone size: .; J gene: TRBJ2-7; D gene: .; CDR3 DNA: TGTGCCAGTAGTATAGAACCTAGCAGATTCTCCTACGAGCAGTACTTC; CDR3 protein: CASSIEPSRFSYEQYF
V gene: TRBV27; clone size: .; J gene: TRBJ2-1; D gene: TRBD2; CDR3 DNA: TGTGCCAGCAGTTTATATACTAGCGGAAGCTCCTACAATGAGCAGTTCTTC; CDR3 protein: CASSLYTSGSSYNEQFF
V gene: TRBV11-2; clone size: .; J gene: TRBJ2-7; D gene: TRBD2; CDR3 DNA: TGTGCCAGCACCATAACAACTAGCGGGTTTCACGAGCAGTACTTC; CDR3 protein: CASTITTSGFHEQYF
V gene: TRBV30; clone size: .; J gene: TRBJ1-1; D gene: .; CDR3 DNA: TGTGCCTGGGAGCGAGGATTAGAGAACACTGAAGCTTTCTTT; CDR3 protein: CAWERGLENTEAFF
V gene: TRBV19; clone size: .; J gene: TRBJ1-5; D gene: .; CDR3 DNA: TGTGCCAGTAGCCCGAGTCTCAATCAGCCCCAGCATTTT; CDR3 protein: CASSPSLNQPQHF
V gene: TRBV7-8; clone size: .; J gene: TRBJ1-6; D gene: .; CDR3 DNA: TGTGCCAGCAGTATCGGGGGAGGACCCCTCCACTTT; CDR3 protein: CASSIGGGPLHF
V gene: TRBV4-1; clone size: few; J gene: TRBJ2-5; D gene: .; CDR3 DNA: TGCGCCAGCAGCCAAGATCCCGGGTCGGAGACCCAGTACTTC; CDR3 protein: CASSQDPGSETQYF
V gene: TRBV11-3; clone size: .; J gene: TRBJ2-3; D gene: .; CDR3 DNA: TGTGCCAGCAGCGGGGCCAGACTAGGAGGCACAGATACGCAGTATTTT; CDR3 protein: CASSGARLGGTDTQYF
V gene: TRBV19; clone size: .; J gene: TRBJ2-5; D gene: .; CDR3 DNA: TGTGCCAGTAGTACCAACAGGGCCCCGCAAGAGACCCAGTACTTC; CDR3 protein: CASSTNRAPQETQYF
V gene: TRBV6-1; clone size: once; J gene: TRBJ1-5; D gene: .; CDR3 DNA: TGTGCCAGCAGTGAAATCGGGGGGGGCAATCAGCCCCAGCATTTT; CDR3 protein: CASSEIGGGNQPQHF
V gene: TRBV4-2; clone size: .; J gene: TRBJ2-1; D gene: TRBD1; CDR3 DNA: TGTGCCAGCAGCCAAGCCGGGACAGGGAATTACAATGAGCAGTTCTTC; CDR3 protein: CASSQAGTGNYNEQFF
V gene: TRBV5-1; clone size: .; J gene: TRBJ1-4; D gene: TRBD1; CDR3 DNA: TGCGCCAGCAGCGCGGGACAGGGAGAAAAACTGTTTTTT; CDR3 protein: CASSAGQGEKLFF
V gene: TRBV7-2; clone size: .; J gene: TRBJ2-3; D gene: .; CDR3 DNA: TGTGCCAGCAGCTTAGATATAGGGCGAGGGGATACGCAGTATTTT; CDR3 protein: CASSLDIGRGDTQYF
V gene: TRBV12-5; clone size: .; J gene: TRBJ2-3; D gene: TRBD2; CDR3 DNA: TGTGCTAGTGGTCCGTCGGGCGGACTAGATACAGATACGCAGTATTTT; CDR3 protein: CASGPSGGLDTDTQYF
V gene: TRBV7-9; clone size: .; J gene: TRBJ2-1; D gene: TRBD1; CDR3 DNA: TGTGCCAGCAGCCAAACAGGGGGCGGATGGTACAATGAGCAGTTCTTC; CDR3 protein: CASSQTGGGWYNEQFF
V gene: TRBV30; clone size: .; J gene: TRBJ2-7; D gene: .; CDR3 DNA: TGTGCCTGGAGTGACCCAGGGGCCATTAAGCAGTACTTC; CDR3 protein: CAWSDPGAIKQYF
V gene: TRBV19; clone size: .; J gene: TRBJ2-6; D gene: TRBD1; CDR3 DNA: TGTGCCAGTAGGACAGGGAGCTCTGGGGCCAACGTCCTGACTTTC; CDR3 protein: CASRTGSSGANVLTF
V gene: TRBV7-6; clone size: .; J gene: TRBJ2-2; D gene: .; CDR3 DNA: TGTGCCAGCAGCTTAGCGTTAAACACCGGGGAGCTGTTTTTT; CDR3 protein: CASSLALNTGELFF
V gene: TRBV27; clone size: .; J gene: TRBJ2-1; D gene: TRBD2; CDR3 DNA: TGTGCCAGCAGCGCTAGACTAGCGGGAGAAGGGTACAATGAGCAGTTCTTC; CDR3 protein: CASSARLAGEGYNEQFF
V gene: TRBV5-6; clone size: few; J gene: TRBJ2-6; D gene: .; CDR3 DNA: TGTGCCAGCAGCTCATACAGGGGGGGAGGGGGGTCTGGGGCCAACGTCCTGACTTTC; CDR3 protein: CASSSYRGGGGSGANVLTF
V gene: TRBV4-2; clone size: .; J gene: TRBJ2-1; D gene: TRBD2; CDR3 DNA: TGTGCCAGCAGCCAAGATATGACTAGCGGGAGAGGGATGAATGAGCAGTTCTTC; CDR3 protein: CASSQDMTSGRGMNEQFF
V gene: TRBV27; clone size: few; J gene: TRBJ1-1; D gene: TRBD1; CDR3 DNA: TGTGCCAGCACTACAGGGGTAAACACTGAAGCTTTCTTT; CDR3 protein: CASTTGVNTEAFF
V gene: TRBV9; clone size: .; J gene: TRBJ1-2; D gene: TRBD1; CDR3 DNA: TGCGCCAGCAGCGACGGGACAGGGAGTTACGATGGCTACACCTTC; CDR3 protein: CASSDGTGSYDGYTF
V gene: TRBV9; clone size: .; J gene: TRBJ2-3; D gene: .; CDR3 DNA: TGTGCCAGCAGCGTCACCCCCCGTGGCGGGAGCACAGATACGCAGTATTTT; CDR3 protein: CASSVTPRGGSTDTQYF
V gene: TRBV9; clone size: .; J gene: TRBJ2-7; D gene: TRBD2; CDR3 DNA: TGTGCCAGCAGCGCCCCGACTAGCGGGAGACACGAGCAGTACTTC; CDR3 protein: CASSAPTSGRHEQYF
V gene: TRBV27; clone size: .; J gene: TRBJ1-6; D gene: .; CDR3 DNA: TGTGCCAGCAGTTTACGGGGAGACTGGGTCGAGGTCAACTATAATTCACCCCTCCACTTT; CDR3 protein: CASSLRGDWVEVNYNSPLHF
V gene: TRBV5-1; clone size: .; J gene: TRBJ2-7; D gene: TRBD2; CDR3 DNA: TGCGCCAGCAGCTTGGGGTCCCTGAAGACTAGCGGGGAAGAGCAGTACTTC; CDR3 protein: CASSLGSLKTSGEEQYF
V gene: TRBV7-2; clone size: few; J gene: TRBJ1-4; D gene: .; CDR3 DNA: TGTGCCAGCAGCTTACGTCTCACTAATGAAAAACTGTTTTTT; CDR3 protein: CASSLRLTNEKLFF
V gene: TRBV7-2; clone size: once; J gene: TRBJ2-1; D gene: TRBD1; CDR3 DNA: TGTGCCAGCAGCTGTACTTCGGGACAGGGGTCCTACAATGAGCAGTTCTTC; CDR3 protein: CASSCTSGQGSYNEQFF
V gene: TRBV30; clone size: .; J gene: TRBJ1-1; D gene: TRBD1; CDR3 DNA: TGTGCCTGGAGAGCTCGGACAGGGCCGAACACTGAAGCTTTCTTT; CDR3 protein: CAWRARTGPNTEAFF
V gene: TRBV10-2; clone size: .; J gene: TRBJ2-7; D gene: TRBD2; CDR3 DNA: TGCGCCAGCAGTGAGCGACTAGCGGGAGAAGGAGGCTACGAGCAGTACTTC; CDR3 protein: CASSERLAGEGGYEQYF
V gene: TRBV28; clone size: .; J gene: TRBJ1-6; D gene: TRBD1; CDR3 DNA: TGTGCCAGCAGTGCCGGGACAGTTAATTCACCCCTCCACTTT; CDR3 protein: CASSAGTVNSPLHF
V gene: TRBV21-1; clone size: .; J gene: TRBJ2-5; D gene: .; CDR3 DNA: TGTGCCAGCAGCACCCTCCGACTTTTGCAAGAGACCCAGTACTTC; CDR3 protein: CASSTLRLLQETQYF
V gene: TRBV5-4; clone size: .; J gene: TRBJ2-7; D gene: TRBD2; CDR3 DNA: TGTGCCAGCAGCATCTCTATAGCGGGGTCCCCCTACGAGCAGTACTTC; CDR3 protein: CASSISIAGSPYEQYF
V gene: TRBV2; clone size: .; J gene: TRBJ2-6; D gene: TRBD1; CDR3 DNA: TGTGCCAGCATCCCAGGCGCCCTCTCGGGACAGCCCTCCTCTGGGGCCAACGGCCTGACTTTC; CDR3 protein: CASIPGALSGQPSSGANGLTF
V gene: TRBV5-6; clone size: .; J gene: TRBJ1-5; D gene: TRBD1; CDR3 DNA: TGTGCCAGCAGTCGGAGGGGGACAGGCCATCAGCCCCAGCATTTT; CDR3 protein: CASSRRGTGHQPQHF